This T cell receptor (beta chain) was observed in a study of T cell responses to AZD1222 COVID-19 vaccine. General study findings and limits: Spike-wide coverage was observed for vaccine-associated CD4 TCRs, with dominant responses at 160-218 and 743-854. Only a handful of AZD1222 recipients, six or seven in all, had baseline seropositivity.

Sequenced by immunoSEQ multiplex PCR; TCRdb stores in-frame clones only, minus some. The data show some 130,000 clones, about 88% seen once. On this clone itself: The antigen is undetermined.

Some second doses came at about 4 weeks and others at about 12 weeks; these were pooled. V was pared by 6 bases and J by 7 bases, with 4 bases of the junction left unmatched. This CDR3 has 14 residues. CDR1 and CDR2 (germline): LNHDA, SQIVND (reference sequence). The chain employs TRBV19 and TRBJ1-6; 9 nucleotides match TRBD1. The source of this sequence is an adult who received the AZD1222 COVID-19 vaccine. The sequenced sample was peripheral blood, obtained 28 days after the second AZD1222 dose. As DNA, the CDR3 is TGTGCCAGTAGGGACAGGGGTCTAAATTCACCCCTCCACTTT. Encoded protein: CASRDRGLNSPLHF.